Listed here are 4 T cell receptor beta chains from one sample, sequenced in a study of blood T cells in healthy people across ages. Alongside a J-beta primer mix, a sample-barcoded 5' primer served in a second PCR lasting about 6 to 11 cycles. TCRdb independently ran MiXCR on the 5' RACE reads; one entry per CDR3 protein. The data contain almost 800,000 distinct CDR3 sequences, over 45% of them singletons. The sequenced sample consisted of blood. These receptors were obtained from a man aged 25-45 years in good health.

This clonotype was seen only once. The chain recombines TRBV4-2 with TRBJ2-1; 12 positions agree with TRBD2. The CDR3 loop spans 15 amino acids. Germline trimming cut 2 bases from V and 10 bases from J; bases unmatched to any gene: 6. Per germline, CDR1 LGHNA and CDR2 YNFKEQ. The CDR3 region has the DNA TGTGCCAGCAGCCAAAGACGACTAGCGGGAGAGGAGCAGTTCTTC. Encoded protein: CASSQRRLAGEEQFF.

The chain combines TRBV6-2 or TRBV6-3 with TRBJ2-1; TRBD1 is a possible D gene (6 bases). CDR3 length: 16 amino acids. Germline V CDR1 and CDR2: MNHEY, SVGEGT. With 1 base removed from V and 2 bases from J, the gap between germline ends came to 12 bases. The CDR3 sequence: CASSYFTGKPYNEQFF. As DNA, the CDR3 is TGTGCCAGCAGTTACTTTACAGGGAAACCCTACAATGAGCAGTTCTTC.

The V call is TRBV20-1, the J call TRBJ1-5; TRBD1 matches at 8 bases. From germline, CDR1 is DFQATT and CDR2 SNEGSKA (reference sequence). This CDR3 is built from 15 residues. Germline trimming cut 0 bases from V and 7 bases from J; bases unmatched to any gene: 8. The CDR3 sequence is CSAREPTGVKQPQHF. CDR3 sequence (DNA): TGCAGTGCTAGAGAGCCGACAGGGGTGAAACAGCCCCAGCATTTT.

This rearrangement joins TRBV2 to TRBJ2-4; D unresolved. The J call may be wrong; the DNA end is better matched by TRBJ2-7. The CDR3 length is 14 residues. Germline-derived CDR1 and CDR2 are SNHLY and FYNNEI. CDR3 residues: CASSEALQVYEQYF. The CDR3, as DNA: TGTGCCAGCAGTGAAGCGCTTCAGGTGTACGAGCAGTACTTC.